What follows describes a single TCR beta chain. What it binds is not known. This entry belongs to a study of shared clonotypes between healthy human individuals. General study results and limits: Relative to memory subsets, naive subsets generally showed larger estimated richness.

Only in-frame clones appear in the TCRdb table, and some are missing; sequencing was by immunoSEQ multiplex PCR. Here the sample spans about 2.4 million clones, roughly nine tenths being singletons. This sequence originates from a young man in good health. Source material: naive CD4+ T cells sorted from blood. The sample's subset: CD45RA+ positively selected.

CDR3 nucleotides: TGTGCCAGCAGCTTAGTTGGGCTGGCGGACTACGAGCAGTACTTC. This translates into CASSLVGLADYEQYF. The gene calls are TRBV7-2 and TRBJ2-7; unclear D gene. CDR3 length: 15 residues. The V gene lost 1 base and the J gene lost 3 bases, with 13 bases spanning the gap. CDR1 is SGHTA and CDR2 is FQGNSA in the germline V gene.